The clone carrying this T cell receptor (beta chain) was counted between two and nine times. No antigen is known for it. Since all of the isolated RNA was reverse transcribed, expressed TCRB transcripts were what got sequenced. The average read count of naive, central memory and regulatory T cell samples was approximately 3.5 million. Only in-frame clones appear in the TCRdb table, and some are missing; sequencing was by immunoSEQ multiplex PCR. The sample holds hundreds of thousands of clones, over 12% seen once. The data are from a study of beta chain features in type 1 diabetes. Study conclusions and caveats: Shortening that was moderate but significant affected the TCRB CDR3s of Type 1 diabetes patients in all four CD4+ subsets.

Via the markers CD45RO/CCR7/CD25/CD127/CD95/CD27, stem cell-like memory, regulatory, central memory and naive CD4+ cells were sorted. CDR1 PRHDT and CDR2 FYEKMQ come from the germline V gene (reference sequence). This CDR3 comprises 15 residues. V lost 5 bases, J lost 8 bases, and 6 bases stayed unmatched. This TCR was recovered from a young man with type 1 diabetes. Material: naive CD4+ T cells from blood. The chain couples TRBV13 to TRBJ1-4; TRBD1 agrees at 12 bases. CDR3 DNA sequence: TGTGCCAGCAGCATCACCGGGACAGGGGGCGAAAAACTGTTTTTT. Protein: CASSITGTGGEKLFF.